This T cell receptor (beta chain) was identified in a study of blood T cell repertoires in COVID-19. At the level of the study: Some COVID-19 samples were acute and others convalescent; all came from the United States, Italy and Spain. T cells, B-cell-depleted T cells, or PBMCs provided the cDNA or gDNA that served as material.

Trimming removed 7 bases from V and 3 bases from J; junction bases left unmatched: 9. The CDR3 is made up of 15 amino acids. Germline V gene sequence: CDR1 SGHRS, CDR2 YFSETQ. In the original workflow: Nucleated cell number was recorded as an estimate derived from reference gene primer amplification. The assay was immunoSEQ multiplex PCR, and TCRdb's table has in-frame clones only and misses some. V, J and clone size are taken as reported in that table, and D and trimming were inferred from the DNA itself. The sample contains about 270,000 clones, 75% to 90% of which appear only once. V is TRBV5-1 and J is TRBJ2-3; 9 bases are a match to TRBD2. Specimen: PBMCs or T cells enriched from blood (not recorded which). This receptor was identified in a woman aged 18-29 years who had recovered from COVID-19. This CDR3 is CASRRGGAETDTQYF. Written as DNA, the CDR3 is TGCGCCAGCCGACGCGGGGGGGCGGAAACAGATACGCAGTATTTT.